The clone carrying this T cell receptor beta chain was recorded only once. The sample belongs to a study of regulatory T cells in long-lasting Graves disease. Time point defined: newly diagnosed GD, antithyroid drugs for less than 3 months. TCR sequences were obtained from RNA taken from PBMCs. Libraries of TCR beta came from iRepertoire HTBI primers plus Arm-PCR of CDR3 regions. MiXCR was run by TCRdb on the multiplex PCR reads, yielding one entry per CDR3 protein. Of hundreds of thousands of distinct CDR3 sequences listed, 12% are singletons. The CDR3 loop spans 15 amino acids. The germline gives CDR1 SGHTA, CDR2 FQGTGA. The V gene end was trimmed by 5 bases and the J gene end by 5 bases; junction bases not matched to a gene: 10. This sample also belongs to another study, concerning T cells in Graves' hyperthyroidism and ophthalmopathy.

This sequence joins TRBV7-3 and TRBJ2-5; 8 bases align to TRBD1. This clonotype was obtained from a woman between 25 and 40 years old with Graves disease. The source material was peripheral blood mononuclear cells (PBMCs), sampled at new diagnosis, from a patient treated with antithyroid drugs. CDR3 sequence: CASSPIRQGTETQYF. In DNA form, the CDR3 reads TGTGCCAGCAGCCCGATCCGACAGGGGACGGAGACCCAGTACTTC.